The TCR beta chain under discussion was sequenced for a study of blood T cells in healthy people across ages. Study findings and constraints: Older age coincided with a roughly linear decline in TCR beta diversity per million T cells.

The trim removed 3 bases at V and 3 bases at J, leaving 10 bases unmatched. Per the germline V gene, CDR1 is SGHDT and CDR2 is YYEEEE. This CDR3 contains 16 residues. Together with a sample-barcoded 5' primer, a J-beta primer mix was included in a second PCR lasting roughly 6 to 12 cycles. Each of the cDNA molecules was tagged by a template-switch adaptor with 12 random nucleotides. One entry per CDR3 protein, called by TCRdb with MiXCR from the 5' RACE reads. The sample has 780,000 or so distinct CDR3 sequences; approximately 25% are singletons. This clonotype was seen more than once but under ten times. Its antigen is unidentified. These sequences were also reported in another study, on T cells of mothers and their children. As reported in that work: The people who donated were a few healthy Caucasian mothers and their six children. The effect of thymic selection on TCR recombination output is similar between related and unrelated pairs.

The TCR was taken from a boy younger than 18 in good health. This sequence joins TRBV5-6 and TRBJ2-7; TRBD2 agrees at 9 bases. The sequencing sample was made of blood. In nucleotides, the CDR3 is TGTGCCAGCAGCTCACCCTTAGCGGGAGTTCTCTACGAGCAGTACTTC. It is translated as CASSSPLAGVLYEQYF.